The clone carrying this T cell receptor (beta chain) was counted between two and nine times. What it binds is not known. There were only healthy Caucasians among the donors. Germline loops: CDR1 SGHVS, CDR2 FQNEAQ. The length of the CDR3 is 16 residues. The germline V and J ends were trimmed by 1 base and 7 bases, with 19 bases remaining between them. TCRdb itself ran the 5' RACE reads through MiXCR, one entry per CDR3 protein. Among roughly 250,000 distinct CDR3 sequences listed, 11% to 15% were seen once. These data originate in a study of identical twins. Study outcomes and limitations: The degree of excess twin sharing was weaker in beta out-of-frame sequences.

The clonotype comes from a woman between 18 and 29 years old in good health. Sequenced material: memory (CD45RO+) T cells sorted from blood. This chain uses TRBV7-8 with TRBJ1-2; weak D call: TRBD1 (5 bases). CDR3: CASSLVNMGQGSGYTF. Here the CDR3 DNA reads TGTGCCAGCAGCTTAGTTAATATGGGGCAGGGAAGTGGCTACACCTTC.